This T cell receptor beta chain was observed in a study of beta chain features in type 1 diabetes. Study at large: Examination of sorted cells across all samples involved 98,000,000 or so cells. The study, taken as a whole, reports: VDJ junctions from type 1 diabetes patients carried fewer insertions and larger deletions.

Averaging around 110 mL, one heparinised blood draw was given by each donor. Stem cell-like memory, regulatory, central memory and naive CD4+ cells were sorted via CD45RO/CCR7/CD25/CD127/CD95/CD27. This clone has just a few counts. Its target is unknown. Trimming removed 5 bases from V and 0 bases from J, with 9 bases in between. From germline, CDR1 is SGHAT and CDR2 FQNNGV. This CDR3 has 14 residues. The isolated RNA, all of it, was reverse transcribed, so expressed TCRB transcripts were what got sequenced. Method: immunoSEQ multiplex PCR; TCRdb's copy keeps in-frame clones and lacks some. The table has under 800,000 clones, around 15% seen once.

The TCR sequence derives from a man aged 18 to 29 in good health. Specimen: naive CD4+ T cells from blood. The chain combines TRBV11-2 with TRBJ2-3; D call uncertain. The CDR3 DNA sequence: TGTGCCAGCAGCCTCACCCGTAGCACAGATACGCAGTATTTT. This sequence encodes CASSLTRSTDTQYF.